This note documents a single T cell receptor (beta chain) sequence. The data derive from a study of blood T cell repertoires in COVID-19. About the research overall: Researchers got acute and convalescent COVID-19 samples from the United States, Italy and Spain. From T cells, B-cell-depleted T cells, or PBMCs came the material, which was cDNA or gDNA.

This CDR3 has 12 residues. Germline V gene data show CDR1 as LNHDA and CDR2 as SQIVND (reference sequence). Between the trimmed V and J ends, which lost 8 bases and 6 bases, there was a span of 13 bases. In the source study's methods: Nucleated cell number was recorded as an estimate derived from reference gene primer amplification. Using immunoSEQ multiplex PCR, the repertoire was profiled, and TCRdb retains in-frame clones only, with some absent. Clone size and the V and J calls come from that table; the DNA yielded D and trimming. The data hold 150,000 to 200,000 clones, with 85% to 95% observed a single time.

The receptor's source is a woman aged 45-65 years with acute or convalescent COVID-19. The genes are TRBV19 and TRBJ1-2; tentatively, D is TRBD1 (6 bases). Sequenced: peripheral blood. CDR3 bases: TGTGCCAGTCGGACAGCCCCAAATGGCTACACCTTC. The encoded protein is CASRTAPNGYTF.